Below, 15 T cell receptor beta chains from the same sample are listed, as sequenced in a study of tumor-infiltrating lymphocytes in primary liver carcinoma. Starting from 400 to 500 ng of total RNA, TCR beta cDNA was produced with a primer in the constant region. Slightly modified ARM-PCR with three nested multiplex PCR rounds yielded TCR beta libraries. Primers for the first two PCR rounds were TRBV1-TRBV30 forward primers and a C-beta reverse primer (approximately 9 cycles per round). TCRdb reanalysed the multiplex PCR reads using MiXCR and keeps one entry per CDR3 protein. The sample contains 90,000 to 140,000 distinct CDR3 sequences, approximately 82% of which appear only once. The tissue used was unsorted bulk material of roughly 17-31 mg. RNA and DNA were co-extracted from it with the AllPrep DNA/RNA mini kit. The material sequenced was liver tumor tissue from sampling region 3. Sample subset: tumor region T3, left-lateral pole. These receptors all come from a man aged 40-49 years with primary liver carcinoma and hepatitis B virus infection.

Notes on this clonotype: The conserved final phenylalanine or tryptophan is absent from the CDR3, which likely points to a read error. It is unclear where the CDR3 begins or ends on the DNA, so no DNA is shown, and the CDR3 is as TCRdb lists it. V is TRBV4-3 and J is TRBJ2-1; no DNA check was done on the table's D call, TRBD2. Germline V CDR1 and CDR2: LGHNA, YSLEER. Counting both end residues, the CDR3 totals 14 amino acids. This chain's CDR3 is CAGSQDPGLRDLFL.

In its sample, this clonotype was seen once. This chain joins TRBV4-3 and TRBJ2-7; 13 nucleotides line up with TRBD2. There are 16 residues in the CDR3. In germline, CDR1 is LGHNA, CDR2 YSLEER. V was pared by 0 bases and J by 8 bases, with 7 bases of the junction left unmatched. CDR3 in amino acids: CASSQDRTSGRRQQYF. CDR3 sequence (DNA): TGCGCCAGCAGCCAAGATCGGACTAGCGGGAGACGGCAGCAGTACTTC.

The V gene is TRBV29-1, the J gene TRBJ1-1; maybe TRBD1 (6 bases). CDR1 is SQVTM and CDR2 is ANQGSEA in the germline V gene. CDR3 length equals 13 residues. CDR3 sequence reads: CSPFQGRETETFF. Here the CDR3 DNA reads TGCAGTCCCTTTCAGGGGAGGGAAACCGAAACTTTCTTT.

This clonotype was seen a few times. CDR3 nucleotides: TGTGCCAGCTCACCTTTAGCGGGAGAAGAGCAGTACTTC. It is translated as CASSPLAGEEQYF. V usage is TRBV18 and J usage is TRBJ2-7; 9 bases fit TRBD2. CDR3 length: 13 amino acids. V dropped 3 bases and J dropped 7; count of bases not matched to a gene: 4. Germline CDR1 KGHSH, CDR2 LQKENI.

As for this clonotype: An end of the junction does not agree with germline; a read error may underlie this. The chain couples TRBV4-3 to TRBJ1-2, with 8 bases lining up with TRBD1. Per the germline V gene, CDR1 is LGHNA and CDR2 is YSLEER. CDR3 size: 14 residues. This CDR3 reads CARSFQGAGYGHTF. As DNA, the CDR3 is TGTGCCAGGAGCTTCCAGGGGGCAGGCTATGGCCACACCTTC.

Comments on this clonotype: One end of the junction fails to match germline, which may point to a read error. The rearrangement uses TRBV5-1 and TRBJ1-1, with 7 bases matching TRBD1. Germline assignment: CDR1 SGHRS and CDR2 YFSETQ. This CDR3 contains 15 residues. The CDR3, as DNA: TGCGCCAGCAGTTTGCAGACAGGGATGAACACCGAAGCTTCCTTT. The encoded protein is CASSLQTGMNTEASF.

A note on this clonotype: Germline is not matched at one junction end, which may reflect a read error. The genes are TRBV6-2 or TRBV6-3 and TRBJ2-1, with D unresolved. The CDR3 spans 15 residues. The germline gives CDR1 MNHEY, CDR2 SVGEGT. CDR3 region: CASNYEIIGYNEQFF. For the CDR3, the DNA is TGTGCCAGCAATTATGAGATCATTGGCTACAATGAACAGTTCTTC.

V gene TRBV11-2 combines with J gene TRBJ2-7; D not resolved. The CDR3 runs 13 residues. Deletions cut 1 base from V and 2 bases from J, with 6 bases between. Germline V gives CDR1 SGHAT, CDR2 FQNNGV. Here the CDR3 reads CASSLATTYEQYF. CDR3 nucleotide sequence: TGTGCCAGCAGCTTAGCAACCACCTACGAGCAGTACTTC.

Remarks on this clonotype: The junction does not match germline at one end; this may be a read error. V usage is TRBV11-1 and J usage is TRBJ2-3; D not certain. There are 19 residues in the CDR3. Germline V lookup: CDR1 SGHAT, CDR2 FQDESV (reference sequence). DNA of the CDR3: TGTGCCAGTAGCTCTGGTGGAAGCCCTGTTGGAGCCCGCACAGATACGCAGTATTTT. Translating gives CASSSGGSPVGARTDTQYF.

A remark on this clonotype: This clone may be a read error of a much larger clone one base away. This chain joins TRBV6-1 and TRBJ2-5; the match to TRBD1 covers 8 bases. Germline V gene sequence: CDR1 MNHNS, CDR2 SASEGT. CDR3 length: 16 amino acids. CDR3 protein: CGSSVEEGTGQETQYF. For the CDR3, the DNA is TGTGGCAGCAGTGTAGAGGAAGGGACAGGCCAAGAGACCCAGTACTTC.

The rearrangement uses TRBV11-2 and TRBJ2-3; 7 bases line up with TRBD2. This CDR3 has 16 residues. The V segment lost 5 bases and the J segment 9 bases; nucleotides outside the gene matches: 17. From germline, CDR1 is SGHAT and CDR2 FQNNGV. The CDR3 DNA sequence: TGTGCCAGCAGCCGGGAGGCTGGGAGGGTCGGAGACACGCAGTATTTT. It translates to CASSREAGRVGDTQYF.

A note on this clonotype: A much bigger clone sits one base away, suggesting this may be a read error. The chain carries TRBV15 and TRBJ2-1, with 7 nucleotides matching TRBD2. Germline V gene lookup returns CDR1 LNHNV and CDR2 YYDKDF (reference sequence). CDR3 length: 15 residues. CDR3 coding DNA: TGTGCCACCAACAGAGATCGGGAGGCGCACAATGAGCAGTTCTTC. Translation gives CATNRDREAHNEQFF.

Comment on this clonotype: One junction end does not reproduce the germline sequence, and a read error may be involved. The V and J genes are TRBV11-3 and TRBJ2-1; D is unresolved. Germline CDR1 reads SGHNT; CDR2 reads YENEEA. CDR3 length equals 14 residues. The CDR3 region is CTRSLGVSNNEQFF. The CDR3, as DNA: TGTACCAGGAGCTTAGGCGTCTCGAACAATGAACAGTTCTTC.

This clonotype was recorded many times. CDR3 loop: CASSDRPGTSGNEQFF. The CDR3 DNA is TGTGCCAGCAGTGACCGCCCCGGGACTAGTGGCAATGAGCAGTTCTTC. The V call is TRBV6-1, the J call TRBJ2-1, with TRBD2 matching 8 bases. Germline lookup yields CDR1 MNHNS and CDR2 SASEGT. The CDR3 extends over 16 amino acids. Trimming at V came to 3 bases and at J to 6 bases, leaving 10 bases not matched to a gene.

The table lists this clonotype with a few counts. At one end the junction does not follow the germline gene, possibly because of a read error. The gene calls are TRBV11-2 and TRBJ2-5; no reliable D call. In germline, CDR1 is SGHAT, CDR2 FQNNGV. CDR3 length equals 15 residues. The CDR3 is CASSPVGLIPEIQYF. The CDR3 DNA sequence: TGTGCCAGCAGCCCCGTCGGGCTAATACCAGAGATCCAGTACTTC.